There are many counts of the clone carrying this T cell receptor beta chain. The germline V gene encodes CDR1 SGDLS and CDR2 YYNGEE. V was cut by 4 bases and J by 1 base, with 17 bases left in between. The CDR3 totals 16 residues. These data belong to a study of human T cells and chemical hapten exposure. Study overall: Predominantly women, the patients had alopecia areata, totalis or universalis.

Specified time point: patch test 1, 2 weeks after DPC sensitization. Treatment denoted: therapeutic diphenylcyclopropenone sensitization with weekly scalp DPC. Individual cDNA molecules received unique molecular identifiers in the library. TCRdb re-analysed the RACE reads in MiXCR, keeping a single row per CDR3 protein. The sample lists just under 350,000 distinct CDR3 sequences; about 7% were seen once. V is TRBV9 and J is TRBJ2-5, with D perhaps assigned TRBD1 or TRBD2 (5 bases each). The TCR comes from a young woman with alopecia areata. Some clones in this sample may be carry-over from other donors' samples. Specimen: whole blood, collected in connection with sensitization to the hapten diphenylcyclopropenone (DPC). The CDR3 bases are TGTGCCAGCAGCTTCCGGGGTAGGGGACCCCAAGAGACCCAGTACTTC. It codes for CASSFRGRGPQETQYF.